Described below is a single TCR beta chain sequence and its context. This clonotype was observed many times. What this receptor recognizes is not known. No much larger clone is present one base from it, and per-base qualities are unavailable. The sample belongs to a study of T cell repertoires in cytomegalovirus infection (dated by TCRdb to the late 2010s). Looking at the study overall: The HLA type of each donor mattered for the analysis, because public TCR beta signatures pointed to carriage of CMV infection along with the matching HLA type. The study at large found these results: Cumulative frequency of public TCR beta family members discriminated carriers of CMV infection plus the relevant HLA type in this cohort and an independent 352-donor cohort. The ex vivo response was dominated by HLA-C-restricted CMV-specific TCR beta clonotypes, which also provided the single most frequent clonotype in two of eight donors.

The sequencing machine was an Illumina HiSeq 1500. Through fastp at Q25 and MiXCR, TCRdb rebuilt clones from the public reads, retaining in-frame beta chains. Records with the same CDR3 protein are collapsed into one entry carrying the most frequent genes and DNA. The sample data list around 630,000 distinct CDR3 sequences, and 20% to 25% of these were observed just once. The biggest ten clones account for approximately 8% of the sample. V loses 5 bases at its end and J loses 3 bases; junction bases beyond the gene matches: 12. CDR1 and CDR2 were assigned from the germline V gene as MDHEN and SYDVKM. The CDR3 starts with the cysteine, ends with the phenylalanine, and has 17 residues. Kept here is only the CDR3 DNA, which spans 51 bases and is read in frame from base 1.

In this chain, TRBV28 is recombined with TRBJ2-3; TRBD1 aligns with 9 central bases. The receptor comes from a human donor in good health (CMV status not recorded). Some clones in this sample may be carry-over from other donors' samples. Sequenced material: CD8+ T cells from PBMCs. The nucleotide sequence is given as TGTGCCAGCAGTCCATTCCTTCGGACAGGGGAAACAGATACGCAGTATTTT. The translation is CASSPFLRTGETDTQYF.